The clone carrying this T cell receptor beta chain was detected a few times. Its specificity is unknown. The CDR3 sequence is 17 residues long. V lost 0 bases to trimming and J lost 10 bases; unmatched junction nucleotides: 14. The germline V gene has CDR1 LGHNA and CDR2 YSLEER. The entry originates in a study of beta chain features in type 1 diabetes. The isolated RNA, all of it, was reverse transcribed, so expressed TCRB transcripts were what got sequenced. Regulatory, naive and central memory T cell samples averaged around 3.6 million reads. Profiled with immunoSEQ multiplex PCR; TCRdb holds only in-frame clones, not every one. The table includes 500,000 to 850,000 clones, over 12% detected once. The study, taken as a whole, reports: All four CD4+ subsets from Type 1 diabetes patients carried moderately but significantly shorter TCRB CDR3s.

Researchers reported sorting CD4+ naive, central memory, regulatory and stem cell-like memory cells via CD45RO/CCR7/CD25/CD127/CD95/CD27. The origin of this receptor is a man between 18 and 29 years old with type 1 diabetes. The chain recombines TRBV4-3 with TRBJ2-5; 10 bases map to TRBD2. Material: naive CD4+ T cells from blood. CDR3 in amino acids: CASSQDFGSGLAVYQYF. The CDR3 DNA sequence: TGCGCCAGCAGCCAAGATTTCGGTTCCGGACTAGCGGTCTACCAGTACTTC.